The 3 T cell receptor beta chains given below trace back to one sample, sequenced in a study of shared T cell receptors in the human thymus. The method was immunoSEQ multiplex PCR; TCRdb's version includes in-frame clones alone and lacks a portion of them. The sample shows some 640,000 clones, 87% of them seen only once. This same sample was also taken into another study, of human thymus T cells.

The sample comprised thymocytes. These receptor sequences come from a boy under two years old with a congenital heart defect.

The J gene is TRBJ1-5, the V gene TRBV19, with 9 nucleotides matching TRBD1. Trimming removed 3 bases from V and 3 bases from J; junction bases left unmatched: 12. Germline CDR1 reads LNHDA; CDR2 reads SQIVND (reference sequence). The CDR3 is 18 residues long. CDR3 bases: TGTGCCAGTAGTATCTCCGGGACAGGGTTCGTAGCCAATCAGCCCCAGCATTTT. The encoded protein is CASSISGTGFVANQPQHF.

This clone has a single count. The J gene is TRBJ2-3, the V gene TRBV4-2, with 9 nucleotides matching TRBD1. The CDR3 is 19 amino acids. Trimming cost V 1 base and J 5 bases; bases outside gene matches: 16. CDR1 is LGHNA and CDR2 is YNFKEQ in the germline V gene. The CDR3 coding sequence is TGTGCCAGCAGCCAAGGGGGGAAACAGGGGGCCGGAGGGGAAGATACGCAGTATTTT. Translated, it gives CASSQGGKQGAGGEDTQYF.

The genes are TRBV19 and TRBJ2-1; 10 nucleotides align to TRBD2. From germline, CDR1 is LNHDA and CDR2 SQIVND (reference sequence). This CDR3 is built from 19 residues. With 1 base clipped from V and 0 bases from J, the junction kept 9 bases outside the gene matches. The CDR3 spells CASSIASSGGQSSYNEQFF. In DNA form, the CDR3 reads TGTGCCAGTAGTATAGCGTCTAGCGGGGGCCAGAGCTCCTACAATGAGCAGTTCTTC.